These T cell receptor beta chains were read from a single sample in a study of CD8 T cells in ankylosing spondylitis. MiXCR, applied by TCRdb to the 5' RACE reads, yields one record per CDR3 protein. Of approximately 400,000 distinct CDR3 sequences in the sample, roughly a quarter were seen once. Material for sequencing was blood, either unsorted or a sorted T cell fraction (not recorded which). Every receptor here comes from a male donor with ankylosing spondylitis. CDR3s include the opening cysteine and the closing phenylalanine or tryptophan.

J gene | V gene | CDR3 protein
TRBJ1-3 | TRBV12-3/TRBV12-4 | CASTQQGTYGNTIYF
TRBJ2-7 | TRBV5-1 | CASSSRPRPHEQYF
TRBJ2-6 | TRBV4-2 | CASSQERETYGANVLTF
TRBJ2-4 | TRBV7-9 | CASSPIQGVKNIQYF
TRBJ2-1 | TRBV11-1 | CASSFGLAGTISSYNEQFF
TRBJ2-3 | TRBV25-1 | CASIGTSGRLADTQYF
TRBJ2-1 | TRBV21-1 | CASSKERTSGYNEQFF
TRBJ1-1 | TRBV11-2 | CASSLGRPRLPRTEAFF
TRBJ1-1 | TRBV7-8 | CASSRDRGAEAFF
TRBJ2-3 | TRBV5-1 | CASSVGTSGFYTDTQYF
TRBJ2-5 | TRBV20-1 | CSAGLAGLETQYF
TRBJ2-3 | TRBV24-1 | CATSDRTSGHTDTQYF
TRBJ2-5 | TRBV20-1 | CSAYTTGPETQYF
TRBJ2-5 | TRBV7-9 | CASSLGRDRGTKTQYF
TRBJ2-4 | TRBV20-1 | CSAMRDGGKNIQYF
TRBJ2-6 | TRBV4-1 | CASSQAQYSGANVLTF
TRBJ2-1 | TRBV5-1 | CASSTRTSAKSSYNEQFF
TRBJ1-3 | TRBV5-6 | CASSLSFISRVTENTIYF
TRBJ1-2 | TRBV6-1 | CASSRQGAYGYTF
TRBJ2-5 | TRBV5-1 | CASSLYASGPQETQYF
TRBJ2-1 | TRBV7-9 | CASSSRNNEQFF
TRBJ2-3 | TRBV27 | CASRRTDTQYF
TRBJ2-1 | TRBV7-2 | CASSLEVGRAQFF
TRBJ2-2 | TRBV20-1 | CSAMTLAGRNTGELFF
TRBJ2-5 | TRBV5-1 | CASSPGGQGRQETQYF
TRBJ2-5 | TRBV3-1 | CASRLRQETQYF
TRBJ2-2 | TRBV5-1 | CASSWGTGGPTGELFF
TRBJ1-4 | TRBV6-1 | CASSPAARRREEKLFF
TRBJ2-7 | TRBV7-2 | CASSFHTANEQYF
TRBJ2-3 | TRBV3-1 | CASSSWSGRADTQYF
TRBJ2-2 | TRBV6-4 | CASGRDANTGELFF
TRBJ2-3 | TRBV20-1 | CSARDPNTDTQYF
TRBJ1-1 | TRBV12-3/TRBV12-4 | CASSFDRVMSAFF
TRBJ2-5 | TRBV10-2 | CASRLAGAQETQYF
TRBJ2-3 | TRBV20-1 | CSALPGSSDTQYF
TRBJ2-3 | TRBV20-1 | CSASLGSTDTQYF
TRBJ2-1 | TRBV5-1 | CASSPHEGDSYNEQFF
TRBJ2-3 | TRBV5-1 | CASSREREGRYTDTQYF
TRBJ1-4 | TRBV6-1 | CASQTQGGVKEKLFF
TRBJ2-2 | TRBV27 | CASRTGTGGGGELFF
TRBJ1-1 | TRBV5-1 | CASSTSRENTEAFF
TRBJ1-5 | TRBV20-1 | CSARTGTGSRSNQPQHF
TRBJ1-2 | TRBV28 | CASSLLRPGGGDGYTF
TRBJ2-2 | TRBV7-2 | CASSRQGHGKAGELFF
TRBJ2-4 | TRBV20-1 | CSAPPGAGNIQYF
TRBJ2-7 | TRBV20-1 | CSARALRGDEQYF
TRBJ1-3 | TRBV28 | CASLERAGNTIYF
TRBJ1-4 | TRBV12-3/TRBV12-4 | CASSLESREKLFF
TRBJ1-2 | TRBV28 | CASRTTGTF
TRBJ2-1 | TRBV5-1 | CASSLGLAGDNEQFF
TRBJ2-1 | TRBV25-1 | CASSKTGSYNEQFF
TRBJ2-1 | TRBV5-6 | CASSLGTGIGEQFF
TRBJ1-2 | TRBV12-3/TRBV12-4 | CASSAGQGNYGYTF
TRBJ2-1 | TRBV7-8 | CASSNLDHYNEQFF
TRBJ1-1 | TRBV28 | CASRGQGVTEAFF
TRBJ2-2 | TRBV11-2 | CASSLVGQTTGELFF
TRBJ1-3 | TRBV4-1 | CASSQAYMGGNTIYF
TRBJ2-5 | TRBV14 | CASSQLGTVETQYF
TRBJ2-2 | TRBV7-9 | CASSRDLSNTGELFF